Each of the 32 T cell receptor beta chains below was sequenced from the same sample in a study of T cell repertoires in cytomegalovirus infection. Their recognized antigens are unknown. TCRdb called the reads again in MiXCR, with one record for every CDR3 protein. The sample shows over 100,000 distinct CDR3 sequences, about 30% of them seen only once. This material consisted of CD8+ T cells from cultured PBMCs, taken from culture after CMV antigen stimulation. The receptors come from a human donor in good health (CMV status not recorded). Some clones in this sample may be carry-over from other donors' samples.

This clonotype was seen repeatedly, ten times or more. The chain's CDR3 is CASSLEGDRATYEQYF. In DNA, the CDR3 is TGTGCCAGCAGCTTAGAGGGGGACAGGGCCACCTACGAGCAGTACTTC. The rearrangement links TRBV7-8 to TRBJ2-7; 9 bases line up with TRBD1. CDR1 and CDR2 (germline): SGHVS, FQNEAQ. J was trimmed by 2 bases and V by 1 base; bases with no gene match: 6. CDR3 size: 16 residues.

This clonotype showed up just a few times. V is TRBV7-9 and J is TRBJ1-1; tentative D call: TRBD1 (5 bases). Trimming shortened V by 2 bases and J by 3 bases, and 10 bases separated the two germline ends. This CDR3 is built from 14 residues. The germline CDR1 and CDR2 sequences are SEHNR and FQNEAQ (reference sequence). CDR3 nucleotides: TGTGCCAGCAGCTTAAAAGCGGGGCACACTGAAGCTTTCTTT. The encoded protein is CASSLKAGHTEAFF.

V usage is TRBV12-3 or TRBV12-4 and J usage is TRBJ2-7; 7 bases fit TRBD2. The trim removed 5 bases at V and 3 bases at J, leaving 4 bases unmatched. This CDR3 has 13 residues. This CDR3 is CASSPWDYYEQYF. CDR3 DNA sequence: TGTGCCAGCAGTCCGTGGGACTACTACGAGCAGTACTTC.

This clonotype was counted between two and nine times. The rearrangement joins TRBV27 to TRBJ2-5, with TRBD1 matching 10 bases. With V trimmed by 4 bases and J by 5 bases, 13 bases remained unmatched. Germline CDR1 is MNHEY and CDR2 is SMNVEV (reference sequence). The CDR3 has 17 residues. Written as DNA, the CDR3 is TGTGCCAGCAGTTCCCTACGGACAGGGGGTACTACGGAGACCCAGTACTTC. Translating gives CASSSLRTGGTTETQYF.

The rearrangement links TRBV25-1 to TRBJ2-1; 9 nucleotides match TRBD1. The CDR3 spans 17 residues. Germline CDR1 is MGHDK and CDR2 is SYGVNS. V shed 4 bases and J 2 bases; nucleotides not matched to a gene: 9. CDR3 region: CASSALSDRGPYNEQFF. The CDR3 region has the DNA TGTGCCAGCAGTGCCCTATCGGACAGGGGCCCCTACAATGAGCAGTTCTTC.

This clonotype appeared a few times. The chain carries TRBV4-1 and TRBJ1-2, with TRBD1 matching 7 bases. There are 13 residues in the CDR3. J was trimmed by 8 bases and V by 1 base; bases with no gene match: 4. Germline CDR1 reads MGHRA; CDR2 reads YSYEKL. CDR3 in amino acids: CASSQGQGRGYTF. CDR3 bases: TGCGCCAGCAGCCAAGGACAGGGCCGGGGCTACACCTTC.

This clonotype was observed a few times. The V call is TRBV7-9, the J call TRBJ2-6, with 9 bases aligning to TRBD1. Germline V CDR1 and CDR2: SEHNR, FQNEAQ (reference sequence). The CDR3 has 18 residues. V lost 4 bases, J lost 0 bases, and 7 bases stayed unmatched. Here the CDR3 reads CASSYGQGFTSGANVLTF. The CDR3 DNA reads TGTGCCAGCAGCTATGGACAGGGGTTCACCTCTGGGGCCAACGTCCTGACTTTC.

This clonotype was picked up a small number of times. This chain connects TRBV2 to TRBJ2-3; 7 bases are shared with TRBD2. Germline loops: CDR1 SNHLY, CDR2 FYNNEI. J was trimmed by 6 bases and V by 7 bases; bases with no gene match: 7. CDR3 length: 13 residues. CDR3 DNA sequence: TGTGCCAGCACCAGCGGGGCGGGGGATACGCAGTATTTT. Translated: CASTSGAGDTQYF.

This clonotype was picked up a small number of times. In DNA form, the CDR3 reads TGTGCCAGCAGCCCCGGAGGCGGCAGTTCCTACAATGAGCAGTTCTTC. This translates into CASSPGGGSSYNEQFF. This chain links TRBV12-3 or TRBV12-4 with TRBJ2-1; tentative D call: TRBD2 (5 bases). Deletions cut 6 bases from V and 1 base from J, with 16 bases between. This CDR3 comprises 16 residues.

This clonotype was seen more than once but under ten times. The chain employs TRBV12-3 or TRBV12-4 and TRBJ1-3; D is perhaps TRBD1 (6 bases). V shed 0 bases and J shed 0 bases, with 15 bases lying between them. CDR3 length: 18 amino acids. The CDR3 reads CASSLALAGAFSGNTIYF. The CDR3 DNA reads as TGTGCCAGCAGTTTAGCGCTGGCAGGGGCCTTCTCTGGAAACACCATATATTTT.

V is TRBV14 and J is TRBJ2-7, with D unclear. Germline assignment: CDR1 SGHDN and CDR2 FVKESK. The CDR3 runs 11 residues. The V end was cut by 10 bases, the J end by 5 bases, with 12 bases between. The CDR3: CATSMGNEQYF. The CDR3 bases are TGTGCCACCTCCATGGGGAACGAGCAGTACTTC.

V is TRBV15 and J is TRBJ1-1, with D unclear. The CDR3 extends over 15 amino acids. Trimming removed 0 bases at V and 5 bases at J, with 13 bases between. Germline V gene sequence: CDR1 LNHNV, CDR2 YYDKDF (reference sequence). CDR3 amino acids: CATSRDRELGTEAFF. The CDR3 bases are TGTGCCACCAGCAGAGATAGGGAACTGGGGACTGAAGCTTTCTTT.

V usage is TRBV3-1 and J usage is TRBJ1-4; weak D call: TRBD1 (6 bases). The CDR3 is made up of 19 amino acids. CDR1 LGHDT and CDR2 YNNKEL come from the germline V gene (reference sequence). Deletions cut 4 bases from V and 7 bases from J, with 28 bases between. The CDR3 loop reads CASSPLHGGAGGFSEKLFF. Written as DNA, the CDR3 is TGTGCCAGCAGCCCATTGCATGGGGGCGCCGGAGGGTTTAGTGAAAAACTGTTTTTT.

The table lists this clonotype with a few counts. The V call is TRBV7-8, the J call TRBJ2-1; 11 nucleotides line up with TRBD2. Trimming at V came to 5 bases and at J to 10 bases, leaving 10 bases not matched to a gene. Germline CDR1 SGHVS, CDR2 FQNEAQ. CDR3 length: 15 amino acids. The CDR3 reads CASSLLSGGALEQFF. In DNA form, the CDR3 reads TGTGCCAGCAGCCTTCTTAGCGGGGGGGCTCTGGAGCAGTTCTTC.

The chain has TRBV5-1 and TRBJ1-1; D remains ambiguous. CDR1 is SGHRS, CDR2 YFSETQ, per germline. The CDR3 is made up of 13 amino acids. The V gene lost 4 bases and the J gene lost 4 bases, with 11 bases spanning the gap. This CDR3 reads CASSPGWATEAFF. CDR3 nucleotides: TGCGCCAGCAGCCCAGGTTGGGCCACTGAAGCTTTCTTT.

This chain joins TRBV28 and TRBJ2-3; no definite D call. Germline V lookup: CDR1 MDHEN, CDR2 SYDVKM. This CDR3 comprises 13 residues. V shed 2 bases and J shed 7 bases, with 10 bases lying between them. CDR3 amino acids: CASSLLQRNTQYF. In DNA form, the CDR3 reads TGTGCCAGCAGTTTACTTCAGAGAAATACGCAGTATTTT.

This clonotype has just a few counts. The J gene is TRBJ2-7, the V gene TRBV11-2; D gene uncertain. The CDR3 covers 13 residues. The germline gives CDR1 SGHAT, CDR2 FQNNGV. Trimming took off 1 base at V and 5 bases at J, with 9 bases between the two ends. The CDR3 DNA sequence: TGTGCCAGCAGCTTAGCTTCCAGTAACGAGCAGTACTTC. Translation gives CASSLASSNEQYF. The full variable domain, rest sourced from reference TRBV11-2 and TRBJ2-7, is EAGVAQSPRYKIIEKRQSVAFWCNPISGHATLYWYQQILGQGPKLLIQFQNNGVVDDSQLPKDRFSAERLKGVDSTLKIQPAKLEDSAVYLCASSLASSNEQYFGPGTRLTVT.

This clonotype has more than one count but fewer than ten. The genes are TRBV19 and TRBJ2-1, with D possibly TRBD1 on 5 matching bases. CDR3 size: 16 residues. Trimming pared 3 bases from V and 2 bases from J, leaving 14 bases between. The germline CDR1 and CDR2 sequences are LNHDA and SQIVND (reference sequence). CDR3 protein: CASSMLALGAYNEQFF. DNA of the CDR3: TGTGCCAGTAGTATGTTAGCCTTAGGGGCCTACAATGAGCAGTTCTTC.

This clonotype has only a few counts. V and J are TRBV5-5 and TRBJ1-3; D is ambiguous. The CDR3 has 16 amino acids. CDR1 is SGHKS, CDR2 YYEKEE, per germline (reference sequence). V was trimmed by 2 bases and J by 0 bases, leaving 12 bases between them. The CDR3 sequence is CASSLTRASSGNTIYF. Written as DNA, the CDR3 is TGTGCCAGCAGCTTAACAAGGGCTAGCTCTGGAAACACCATATATTTT.

The table lists this clonotype with many counts. V is TRBV7-3 and J is TRBJ2-1, with 9 bases lining up with TRBD1. Per germline, CDR1 SGHTA and CDR2 FQGTGA. The junction had 13 bases not matched to a gene; V was cut back by 4 bases and J by 6 bases. The CDR3 sequence is 17 residues long. CDR3 in DNA: TGTGCCAGCAGCTCATACTTGGGACAGGGAATTGGCAATGAGCAGTTCTTC. This encodes CASSSYLGQGIGNEQFF.

This clonotype was observed many times. This CDR3 is CASSLVGGTGSTGYTF. In nucleotides, the CDR3 is TGTGCCAGCAGCTTAGTTGGGGGGACAGGGAGCACGGGCTACACCTTC. The chain is built from TRBV7-8 and TRBJ1-2; TRBD1 agrees at 9 bases. Losses at the gene ends were 1 base for V and 8 bases for J; bases not matched to a gene: 11. The CDR3 covers 16 residues. The germline CDR1 and CDR2 sequences are SGHVS and FQNEAQ.

The V and J genes are TRBV24-1 and TRBJ2-1; no clear D gene. V was shortened by 2 bases and J by 3 bases, with 16 bases between the two germline ends. The CDR3 has 17 residues. Germline V gives CDR1 KGHDR, CDR2 SFDVKD. CDR3 DNA: TGTGCCACCAGTGATTCAGCCTTAGTGGTAGGCTACAATGAGCAGTTCTTC. Its protein product is CATSDSALVVGYNEQFF.

This clonotype was found a few times. The junction differs from germline at one of its ends, possibly a read error. V gene TRBV6-6 combines with J gene TRBJ2-7; TRBD1 or TRBD2 may be the D gene (5 bases each). From germline, CDR1 is MNHNY and CDR2 SVGAGI (reference sequence). The CDR3 runs to 12 residues. The CDR3 region has the DNA TGTGCCAGCAGTGATCACCGGGACGCCTGGCCCTTC. It is translated as CASSDHRDAWPF.

CDR3 bases: TGTGCCAGCAGCACATCAGGGACGGTAGATCAGCCCCAGCATTTT. Translated, it gives CASSTSGTVDQPQHF. The chain joins TRBV7-3 to TRBJ1-5; D perhaps matches TRBD1 (5 bases). CDR3 length equals 15 residues. With 5 bases removed from V and 5 bases from J, the gap between germline ends came to 16 bases. In germline, CDR1 is SGHTA, CDR2 FQGTGA. Full variable domain (outside the CDR3, taken from reference TRBV7-3 and TRBJ1-5): GAGVSQTPSNKVTEKGKYVELRCDPISGHTALYWYRQSLGQGPEFLIYFQGTGAADDSGLPNDRFFAVRPEGSVSTLKIQRTERGDSAVYLCASSTSGTVDQPQHFGDGTRLSIL.

The V call is TRBV27, the J call TRBJ1-2, with a possible D match to TRBD1 (5 bases). This CDR3 has 13 amino acids. V was shortened by 3 bases and J by 8 bases, with 13 bases between the two germline ends. Germline assignment: CDR1 MNHEY and CDR2 SMNVEV (reference sequence). DNA for the CDR3: TGTGCCAGCAGTTTGGGGCCGAGGGCCGGCTACACCTTC. This codes for CASSLGPRAGYTF.

The rearrangement joins TRBV12-3 or TRBV12-4 to TRBJ1-4, with 8 nucleotides matching TRBD1. Losses at the gene ends were 3 bases for V and 8 bases for J; bases not matched to a gene: 8. The CDR3 has 15 residues. The CDR3 protein is CASSFWQGAGEKLFF. The CDR3 bases are TGTGCCAGCAGTTTCTGGCAGGGGGCAGGGGAAAAACTGTTTTTT.

This clonotype was recorded at least ten times. This chain uses TRBV7-2 with TRBJ2-3; tentative D call: TRBD2 (8 bases). The CDR3 has 17 residues. CDR1 and CDR2 from the germline V gene are SGHTA and FQGNSA. V was cut by 5 bases and J by 9 bases, with 27 bases left in between. The CDR3 loop reads CASSQGVLAGGGETQYF. As DNA, the CDR3 is TGTGCCAGCAGCCAGGGGGTCCTAGCGGGTGGAGGGGAAACGCAGTATTTT.

This clonotype occurred many times. The chain couples TRBV4-2 to TRBJ1-1; D is undetermined. V lost 0 bases to trimming and J lost 0 bases, with 8 bases between them. The CDR3 length is 15 residues. The germline CDR1 and CDR2 sequences are LGHNA and YNFKEQ. The CDR3 sequence: CASSQDYTVNTEAFF. The CDR3 DNA follows: TGTGCCAGCAGCCAAGATTACACCGTGAACACTGAAGCTTTCTTT.

In this sample, this clonotype turned up a few times. V and J are TRBV19 and TRBJ2-7; D remains ambiguous. V lost 2 bases to trimming and J lost 6 bases, with 14 bases between them. The CDR3 sequence is 14 residues long. Germline loops: CDR1 LNHDA, CDR2 SQIVND (reference sequence). The CDR3 is CASSIRSGNPEQYF. The CDR3 nucleotides read TGTGCCAGTAGTATAAGGTCTGGCAACCCCGAGCAGTACTTC.

The rearrangement joins TRBV7-9 to TRBJ1-2; D gene uncertain. CDR1 is SEHNR, CDR2 FQNEAQ, per germline (reference sequence). V lost 5 bases and J 0 bases, leaving 13 bases between the germline ends. The CDR3 consists of 15 residues. CDR3 loop: CASSIRTETNYGYTF. The CDR3 DNA is TGTGCCAGCAGCATTCGGACCGAGACTAACTATGGCTACACCTTC.

This clonotype has more than one count but fewer than ten. V gene TRBV19 combines with J gene TRBJ2-7; D possibly corresponds to TRBD1 (5 bases). V lost 3 bases and J 4 bases, leaving 10 bases between the germline ends. Germline V gene sequence: CDR1 LNHDA, CDR2 SQIVND (reference sequence). The CDR3 extends over 13 amino acids. The CDR3 nucleotides are TGTGCCAGTAGTATCGCTGGACATTACGAGCAGTACTTC. The encoded protein is CASSIAGHYEQYF.

The rearrangement uses TRBV4-2 and TRBJ2-1; 9 bases map to TRBD2. Germline CDR1 is LGHNA and CDR2 is YNFKEQ. This CDR3 contains 15 residues. V lost 4 bases and J lost 0; bases outside the gene matches: 1. The CDR3: CASSLAGASYNEQFF. The DNA of the CDR3 is TGTGCCAGCAGCCTAGCGGGGGCCTCCTACAATGAGCAGTTCTTC.